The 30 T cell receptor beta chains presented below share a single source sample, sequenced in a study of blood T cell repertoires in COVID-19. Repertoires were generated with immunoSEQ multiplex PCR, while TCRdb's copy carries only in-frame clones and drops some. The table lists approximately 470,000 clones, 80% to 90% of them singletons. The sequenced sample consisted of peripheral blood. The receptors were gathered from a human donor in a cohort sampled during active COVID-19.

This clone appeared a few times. The CDR3 here is CAIHQGQGGTEAFF. CDR3 nucleotide sequence: TGTGCCATCCACCAAGGACAGGGAGGCACTGAAGCTTTCTTT. The J gene is TRBJ1-1, the V gene TRBV10-3; 8 positions match TRBD1. The junction had 9 bases not matched to a gene; V was cut back by 8 bases and J by 4 bases. The CDR3 runs to 14 residues. In germline, CDR1 is ENHRY, CDR2 SYGVKD.

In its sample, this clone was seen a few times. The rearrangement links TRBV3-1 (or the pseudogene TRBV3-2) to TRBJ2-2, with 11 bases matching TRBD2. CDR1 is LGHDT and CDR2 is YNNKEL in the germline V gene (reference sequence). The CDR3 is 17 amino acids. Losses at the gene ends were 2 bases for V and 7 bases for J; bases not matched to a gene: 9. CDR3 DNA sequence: TGTGCCAGCAGCCAAACAACTAGCGGGAGTCGAGGCGGGGAGCTGTTTTTT. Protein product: CASSQTTSGSRGGELFF.

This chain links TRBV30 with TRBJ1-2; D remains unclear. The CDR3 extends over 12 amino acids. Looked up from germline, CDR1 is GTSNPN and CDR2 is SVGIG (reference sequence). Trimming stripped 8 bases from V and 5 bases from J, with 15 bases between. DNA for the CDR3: TGTGCCCGCTCCCGGGATTCATATGGCTACACCTTC. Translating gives CARSRDSYGYTF.

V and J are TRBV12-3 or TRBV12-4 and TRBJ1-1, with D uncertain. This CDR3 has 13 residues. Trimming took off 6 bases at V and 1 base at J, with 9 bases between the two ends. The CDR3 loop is CASSTDTNTEAFF. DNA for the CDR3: TGTGCCAGCAGCACCGACACGAACACTGAAGCTTTCTTT.

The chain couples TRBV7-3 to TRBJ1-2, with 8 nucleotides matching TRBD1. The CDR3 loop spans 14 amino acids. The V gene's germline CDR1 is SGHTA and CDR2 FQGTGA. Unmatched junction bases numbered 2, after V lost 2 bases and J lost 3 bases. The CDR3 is CASSLLDRDYGYTF. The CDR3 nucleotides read TGTGCCAGCAGCTTATTGGACAGGGACTATGGCTACACCTTC.

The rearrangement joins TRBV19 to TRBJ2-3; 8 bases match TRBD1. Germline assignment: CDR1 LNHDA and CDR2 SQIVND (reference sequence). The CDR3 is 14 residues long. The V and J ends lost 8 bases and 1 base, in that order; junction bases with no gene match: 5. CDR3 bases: TGTGCCAGTTCCCCGGACAGGGGCACAGATACGCAGTATTTT. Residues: CASSPDRGTDTQYF.

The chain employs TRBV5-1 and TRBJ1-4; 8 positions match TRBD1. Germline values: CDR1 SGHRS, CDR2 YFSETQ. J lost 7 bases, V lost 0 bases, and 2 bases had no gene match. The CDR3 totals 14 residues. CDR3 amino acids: CASSLGTGSEKLFF. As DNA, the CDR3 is TGCGCCAGCAGCTTGGGGACAGGGTCTGAAAAACTGTTTTTT. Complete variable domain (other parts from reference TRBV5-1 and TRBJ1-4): KAGVTQTPRYLIKTRGQQVTLSCSPISGHRSVSWYQQTPGQGLQFLFEYFSETQRNKGNFPGRFSGRQFSNSRSEMNVSTLELGDSALYLCASSLGTGSEKLFFGSGTQLSVL.

The CDR3 bases are TGTGCCAGCAGGCGGGACAGAGGGAACACTGAAGCTTTCTTT. This gives the protein CASRRDRGNTEAFF. This chain uses TRBV6-4 with TRBJ1-1; TRBD1 matches 7 bases. From germline, CDR1 is MRHNA and CDR2 SNTAGT. With 6 bases clipped from V and 1 base from J, the junction kept 5 bases outside the gene matches. This CDR3 has 14 amino acids.

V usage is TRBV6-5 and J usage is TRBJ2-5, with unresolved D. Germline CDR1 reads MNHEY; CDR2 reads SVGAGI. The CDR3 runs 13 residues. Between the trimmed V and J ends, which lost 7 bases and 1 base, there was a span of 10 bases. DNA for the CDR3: TGTGCCAGCATTCCCCCGGGCCAAGAGACCCAGTACTTC. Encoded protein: CASIPPGQETQYF.

The chain's CDR3 is CASSVAGGEHQPQHF. DNA for the CDR3: TGTGCCAGCAGCGTAGCGGGGGGAGAACATCAGCCCCAGCATTTT. The gene calls are TRBV9 and TRBJ1-5, with D possibly TRBD1 on 5 matching bases. The CDR3 is 15 amino acids. Trimming took off 0 bases at V and 5 bases at J, with 12 bases between the two ends. Germline V CDR1 and CDR2: SGDLS, YYNGEE.

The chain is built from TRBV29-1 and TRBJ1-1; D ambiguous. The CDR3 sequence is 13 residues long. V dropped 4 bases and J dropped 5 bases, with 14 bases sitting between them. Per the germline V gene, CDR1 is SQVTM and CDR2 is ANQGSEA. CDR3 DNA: TGCAGCGTTGTGGCGGGTGCGGGGACTGAAGCTTTCTTT. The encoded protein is CSVVAGAGTEAFF.

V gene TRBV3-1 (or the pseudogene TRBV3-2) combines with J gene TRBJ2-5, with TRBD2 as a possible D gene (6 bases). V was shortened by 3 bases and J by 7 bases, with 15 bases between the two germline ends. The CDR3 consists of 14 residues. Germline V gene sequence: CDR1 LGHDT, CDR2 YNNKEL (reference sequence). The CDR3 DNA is TGTGCCAGCAGCCACGGGGACTCCCGGCGGACCCAGTACTTC. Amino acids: CASSHGDSRRTQYF.

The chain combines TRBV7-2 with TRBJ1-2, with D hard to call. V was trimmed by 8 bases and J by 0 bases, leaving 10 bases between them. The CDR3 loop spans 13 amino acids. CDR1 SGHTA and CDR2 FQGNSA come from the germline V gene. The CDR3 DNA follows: TGTGCCAGCTCTCTTTTAGCTAACTATGGCTACACCTTC. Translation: CASSLLANYGYTF.

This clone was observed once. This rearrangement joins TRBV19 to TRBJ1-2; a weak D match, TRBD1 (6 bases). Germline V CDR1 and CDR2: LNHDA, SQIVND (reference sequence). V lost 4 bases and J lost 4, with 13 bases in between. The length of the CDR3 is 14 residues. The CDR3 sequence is CASSSQTGSYGYTF. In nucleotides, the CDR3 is TGTGCCAGTAGTAGTCAGACAGGTTCCTATGGCTACACCTTC.

CDR3 nucleotide sequence: TGCGCCAGCAGCCAACACAGGGGTACTGAAGCTTTCTTT. It encodes CASSQHRGTEAFF. This sequence joins TRBV4-3 and TRBJ1-1; 7 nucleotides match TRBD1. After removal of 2 bases from V and 5 bases from J, the junction contained 2 bases not matched to a gene. From germline, CDR1 is LGHNA and CDR2 YSLEER. This CDR3 is built from 13 residues.

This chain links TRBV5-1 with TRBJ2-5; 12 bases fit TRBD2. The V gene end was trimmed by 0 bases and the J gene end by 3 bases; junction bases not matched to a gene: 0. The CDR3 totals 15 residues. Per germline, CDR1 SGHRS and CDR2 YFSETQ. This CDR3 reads CASSLGTSGEETQYF. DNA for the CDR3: TGCGCCAGCAGCTTGGGGACTAGCGGGGAAGAGACCCAGTACTTC.

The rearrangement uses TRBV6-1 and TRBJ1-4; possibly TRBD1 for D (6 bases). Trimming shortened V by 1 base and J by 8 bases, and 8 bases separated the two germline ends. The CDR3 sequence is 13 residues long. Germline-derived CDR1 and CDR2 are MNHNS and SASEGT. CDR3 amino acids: CASSEDRAEKLFF. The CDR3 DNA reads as TGTGCCAGCAGTGAAGACAGGGCCGAAAAACTGTTTTTT.

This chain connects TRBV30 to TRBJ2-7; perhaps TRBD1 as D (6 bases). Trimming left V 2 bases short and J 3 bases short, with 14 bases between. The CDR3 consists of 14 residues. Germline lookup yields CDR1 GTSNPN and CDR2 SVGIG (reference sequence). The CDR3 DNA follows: TGTGCCTGGAGTCCGGGACAAGTAGTCTACGAGCAGTACTTC. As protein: CAWSPGQVVYEQYF.

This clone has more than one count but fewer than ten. This chain's CDR3 is CASSESAGIGQPQHF. CDR3 nucleotides: TGCGCCAGCAGCGAAAGTGCGGGGATCGGTCAGCCCCAGCATTTT. This sequence joins TRBV5-1 and TRBJ1-5; D unresolved. Germline lookup yields CDR1 SGHRS and CDR2 YFSETQ. This CDR3 is built from 15 residues. Trimming pared 4 bases from V and 6 bases from J, leaving 17 bases between.

CDR3 residues: CSAFRADTQYF. CDR3 in DNA: TGCAGTGCCTTCAGGGCGGATACGCAGTATTTT. The J gene is TRBJ2-3, the V gene TRBV20-1; TRBD1 is a possible D gene (5 bases). The V end was cut by 6 bases, the J end by 6 bases, with 10 bases between. The CDR3 totals 11 residues. Germline V CDR1 and CDR2: DFQATT, SNEGSKA (reference sequence).

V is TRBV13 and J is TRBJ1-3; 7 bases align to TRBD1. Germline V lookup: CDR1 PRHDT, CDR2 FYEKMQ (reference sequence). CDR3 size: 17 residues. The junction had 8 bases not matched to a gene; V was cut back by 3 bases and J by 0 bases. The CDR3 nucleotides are TGTGCCAGCAGCTTGGGGGACAGCGTTATCTCTGGAAACACCATATATTTT. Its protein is CASSLGDSVISGNTIYF.

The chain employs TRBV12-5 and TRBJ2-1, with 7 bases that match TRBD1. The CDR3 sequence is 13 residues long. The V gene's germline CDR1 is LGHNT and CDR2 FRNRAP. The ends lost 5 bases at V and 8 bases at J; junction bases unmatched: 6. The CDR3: CASGLDRAYEQFF. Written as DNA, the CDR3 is TGTGCTAGTGGTCTCGACAGGGCCTATGAGCAGTTCTTC.

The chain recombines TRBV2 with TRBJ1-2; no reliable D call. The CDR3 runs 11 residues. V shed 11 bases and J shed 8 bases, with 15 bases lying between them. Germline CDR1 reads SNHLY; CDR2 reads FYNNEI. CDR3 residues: CAARVVRGYTF. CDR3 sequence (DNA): TGTGCCGCCCGAGTGGTGCGGGGCTACACCTTC.

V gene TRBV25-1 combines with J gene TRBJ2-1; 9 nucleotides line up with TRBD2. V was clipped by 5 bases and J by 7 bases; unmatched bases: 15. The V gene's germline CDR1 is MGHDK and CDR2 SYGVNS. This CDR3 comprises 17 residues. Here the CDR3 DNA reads TGTGCCAGCAGTCCCCTCGGGACTAGCAGGAGCGGAAATGAGCAGTTCTTC. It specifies CASSPLGTSRSGNEQFF.

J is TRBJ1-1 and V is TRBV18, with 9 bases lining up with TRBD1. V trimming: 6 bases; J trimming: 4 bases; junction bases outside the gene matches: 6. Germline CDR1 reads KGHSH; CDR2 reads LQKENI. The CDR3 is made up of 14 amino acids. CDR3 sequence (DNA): TGTGCCAGCTCCCACGACAGGGGGACCACTGAAGCTTTCTTT. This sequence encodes CASSHDRGTTEAFF.

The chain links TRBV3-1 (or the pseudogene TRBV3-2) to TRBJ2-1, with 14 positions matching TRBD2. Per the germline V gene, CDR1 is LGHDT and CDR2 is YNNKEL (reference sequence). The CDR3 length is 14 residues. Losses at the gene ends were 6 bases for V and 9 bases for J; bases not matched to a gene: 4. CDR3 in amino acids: CASRLGLAGGEQFF. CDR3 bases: TGTGCCAGCAGACTCGGACTAGCGGGAGGTGAGCAGTTCTTC.

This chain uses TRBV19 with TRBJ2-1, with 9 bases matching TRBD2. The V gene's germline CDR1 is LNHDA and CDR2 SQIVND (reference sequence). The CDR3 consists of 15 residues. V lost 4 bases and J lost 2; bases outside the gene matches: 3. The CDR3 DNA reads TGTGCCAGTAGTACTCTAGCGGGGCCCTACAATGAGCAGTTCTTC. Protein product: CASSTLAGPYNEQFF.

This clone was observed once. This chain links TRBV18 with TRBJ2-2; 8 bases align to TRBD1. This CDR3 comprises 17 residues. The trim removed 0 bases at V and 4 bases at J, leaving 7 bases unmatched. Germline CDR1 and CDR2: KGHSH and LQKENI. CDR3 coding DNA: TGTGCCAGCTCACCACCGTGGGCAGGGGGCAGCACCGGGGAGCTGTTTTTT. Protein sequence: CASSPPWAGGSTGELFF.

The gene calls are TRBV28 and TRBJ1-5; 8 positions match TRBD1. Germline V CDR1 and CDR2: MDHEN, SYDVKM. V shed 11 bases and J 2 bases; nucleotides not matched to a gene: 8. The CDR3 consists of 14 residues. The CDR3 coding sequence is TGTGCCGGTACCGACAGGGGAGGCAATCAGCCCCAGCATTTT. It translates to CAGTDRGGNQPQHF.

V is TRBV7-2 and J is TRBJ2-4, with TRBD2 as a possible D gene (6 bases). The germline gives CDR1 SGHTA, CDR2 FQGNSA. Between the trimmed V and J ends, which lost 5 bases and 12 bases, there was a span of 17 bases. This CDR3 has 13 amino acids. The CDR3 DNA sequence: TGTGCCAGCAGCCCGACCCCGGAGGGGTATCAGTACTTC. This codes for CASSPTPEGYQYF.